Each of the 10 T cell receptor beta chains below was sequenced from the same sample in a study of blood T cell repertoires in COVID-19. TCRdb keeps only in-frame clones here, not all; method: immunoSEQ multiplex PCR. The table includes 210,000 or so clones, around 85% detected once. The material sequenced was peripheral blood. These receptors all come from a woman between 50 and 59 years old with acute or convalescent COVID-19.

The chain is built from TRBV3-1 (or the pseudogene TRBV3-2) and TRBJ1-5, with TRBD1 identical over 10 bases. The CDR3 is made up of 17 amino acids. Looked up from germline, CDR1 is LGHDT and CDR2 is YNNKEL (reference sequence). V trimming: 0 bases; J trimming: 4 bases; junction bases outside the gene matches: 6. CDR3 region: CASSQDPMDRGNQPQHF. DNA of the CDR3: TGTGCCAGCAGCCAAGACCCCATGGACAGGGGGAATCAGCCCCAGCATTTT.

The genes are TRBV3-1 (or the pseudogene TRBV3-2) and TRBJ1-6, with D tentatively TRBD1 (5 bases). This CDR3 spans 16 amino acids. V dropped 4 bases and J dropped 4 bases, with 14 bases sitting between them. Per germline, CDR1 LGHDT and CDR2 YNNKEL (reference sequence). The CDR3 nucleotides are TGTGCCAGCAGCCCCCCAGGCAGGGTTTATAATTCACCCCTCCACTTT. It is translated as CASSPPGRVYNSPLHF.

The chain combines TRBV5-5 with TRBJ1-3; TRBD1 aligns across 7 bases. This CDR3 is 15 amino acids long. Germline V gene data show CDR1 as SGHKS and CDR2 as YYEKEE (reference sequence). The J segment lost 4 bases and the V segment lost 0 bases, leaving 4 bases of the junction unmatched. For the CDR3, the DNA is TGTGCCAGCAGCTTGGCGGACAGGACCGGAAACACCATATATTTT. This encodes CASSLADRTGNTIYF.

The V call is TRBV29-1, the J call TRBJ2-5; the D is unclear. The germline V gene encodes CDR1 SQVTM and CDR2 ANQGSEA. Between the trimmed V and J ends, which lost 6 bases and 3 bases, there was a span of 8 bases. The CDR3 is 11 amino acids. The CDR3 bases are TGCAGCGTGAGAAAGAAAGAGACCCAGTACTTC. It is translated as CSVRKKETQYF.

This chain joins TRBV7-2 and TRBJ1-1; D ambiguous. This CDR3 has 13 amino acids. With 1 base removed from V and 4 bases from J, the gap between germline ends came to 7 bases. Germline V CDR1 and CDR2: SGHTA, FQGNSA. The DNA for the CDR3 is TGTGCCAGCAGCTTAGAACGGGGCACTGAAGCTTTCTTT. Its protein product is CASSLERGTEAFF.

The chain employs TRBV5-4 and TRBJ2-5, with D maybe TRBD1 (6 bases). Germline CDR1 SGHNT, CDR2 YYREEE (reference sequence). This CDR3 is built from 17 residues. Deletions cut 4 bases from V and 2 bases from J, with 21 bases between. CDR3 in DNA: TGTGCCAGCAGCCCCTTGCCGGGACAAGGTTTTCAAGAGACCCAGTACTTC. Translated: CASSPLPGQGFQETQYF.

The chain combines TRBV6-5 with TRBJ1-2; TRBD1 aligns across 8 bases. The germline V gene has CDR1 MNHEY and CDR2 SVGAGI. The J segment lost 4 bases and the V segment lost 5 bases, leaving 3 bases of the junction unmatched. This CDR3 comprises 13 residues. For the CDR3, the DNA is TGTGCCAGCAGTCATGGACAGGGCTATGGCTACACCTTC. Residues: CASSHGQGYGYTF.

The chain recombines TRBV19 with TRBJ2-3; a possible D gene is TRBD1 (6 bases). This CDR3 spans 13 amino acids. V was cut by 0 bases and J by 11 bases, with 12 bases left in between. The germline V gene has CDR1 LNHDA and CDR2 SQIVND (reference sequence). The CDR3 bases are TGTGCCAGTAGTATAGACTACAGGGCCCAGCAGTATTTT. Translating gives CASSIDYRAQQYF.

The CDR3 here is CASSFGRGSAEAFF. CDR3 DNA: TGTGCCAGCAGCTTCGGGAGGGGCTCCGCTGAAGCTTTCTTT. This chain connects TRBV7-9 to TRBJ1-1; D is perhaps TRBD1 (5 bases). CDR3 length equals 14 residues. V dropped 3 bases and J dropped 6 bases, with 14 bases sitting between them. Germline CDR1 and CDR2: SEHNR and FQNEAQ (reference sequence). The whole variable domain, remainder taken from reference TRBV7-9 and TRBJ1-1, is DTGVSQNPRHKITKRGQNVTFRCDPISEHNRLYWYRQTLGQGPEFLTYFQNEAQLEKSRLLSDRFSAERPKGSFSTLEIQRTEQGDSAMYLCASSFGRGSAEAFFGQGTRLTVV.

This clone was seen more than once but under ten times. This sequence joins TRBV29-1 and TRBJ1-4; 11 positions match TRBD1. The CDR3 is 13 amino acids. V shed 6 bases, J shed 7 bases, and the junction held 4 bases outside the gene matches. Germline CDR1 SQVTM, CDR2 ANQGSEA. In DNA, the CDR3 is TGCAGCGTCGGGACAGGGGGAAGTGAAAAACTGTTTTTT. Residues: CSVGTGGSEKLFF.